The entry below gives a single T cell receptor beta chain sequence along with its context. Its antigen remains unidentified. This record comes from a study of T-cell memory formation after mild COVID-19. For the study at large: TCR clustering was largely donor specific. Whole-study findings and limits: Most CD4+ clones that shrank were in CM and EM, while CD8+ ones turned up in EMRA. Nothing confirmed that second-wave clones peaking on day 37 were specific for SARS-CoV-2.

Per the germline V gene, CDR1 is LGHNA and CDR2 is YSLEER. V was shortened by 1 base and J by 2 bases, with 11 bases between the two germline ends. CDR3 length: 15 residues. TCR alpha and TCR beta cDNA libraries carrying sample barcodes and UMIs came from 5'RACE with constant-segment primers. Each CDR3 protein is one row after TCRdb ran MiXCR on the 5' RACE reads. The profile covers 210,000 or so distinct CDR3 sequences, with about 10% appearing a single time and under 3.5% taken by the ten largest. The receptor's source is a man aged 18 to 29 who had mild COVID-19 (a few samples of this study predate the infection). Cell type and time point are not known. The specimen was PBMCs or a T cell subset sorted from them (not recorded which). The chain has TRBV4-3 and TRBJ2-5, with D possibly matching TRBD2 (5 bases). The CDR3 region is CASSQAPGTQETQYF. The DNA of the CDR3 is TGCGCCAGCAGCCAAGCTCCGGGAACACAAGAGACCCAGTACTTC.